This T cell receptor (beta chain) comes out of a study of shared clonotypes between healthy human individuals. This clone is a singleton in its sample. The antigen is not known. The CDR3 is 13 amino acids. Germline V gene data show CDR1 as SGHNT and CDR2 as YENEEA. Trimming shortened V by 0 bases and J by 3 bases, and 2 bases separated the two germline ends. Method: immunoSEQ multiplex PCR; TCRdb's copy keeps in-frame clones and lacks some. The sample shows millions of clones, 85% to 95% of them seen only once. Overall study findings and caveats: It was the few donors that limited the genetic and exposure-history diversity represented. Generation probabilities of non-shared clonotypes were lower (relative to those shared by all four donors).

Sequenced: naive CD4+ T cells from PBMCs. As to subset: CD45RA+ positively selected. The clonotype was recovered from a young man in good health. Some clones in this sample may be carry-over from other donors' samples. The rearrangement joins TRBV11-3 to TRBJ1-4; D remains unclear. In DNA, the CDR3 is TGTGCCAGCAGCTTAGAATCTAATGAAAAACTGTTTTTT. This codes for CASSLESNEKLFF.